One TCR beta chain is described in this entry. Its antigen remains unidentified. Base qualities are missing; no much larger clone stands one base away. Using the deep immunoSEQ assay, TCR CDR3 regions were amplified from genomic DNA by multiplex PCR. Extracted genomic DNA from each cell subset was spread evenly across all wells of several immunoSEQ 96-well plates, with each plate serving as a replicate. For sorted subsets, approximately 200 ng of genomic DNA, equivalent to around 31,000 T cell genomes, went into each replicate PCR. Purified libraries were measured with a Qubit 3.0 fluorometer, size-checked on a Bioanalyzer 2100, and measured again with the KAPA Library Quantification kit. Every immunoSEQ 96-well plate was sequenced on a dedicated single-read 150-cycle Illumina NextSeq 550 flow cell. For the original study's pipeline: Because only junctional sequences without quality scores were contained in the immunoSEQ output, filtering matching that applied to full-length reads could not be performed. To assign V/J genes and CDR3, sequences were annotated using PyIR, a Python wrapper for IgBLAST v1.9, with IMGT germline references. Reads were removed for weak V/J assignments (E-value above 1e-6), missing CDR3, stop codons, out-of-frame junctions, or ambiguous translated residues. A V3J clonotype was defined by an identical inferred V gene, J gene, and CDR3 amino acid sequence. Percentage overlap between repertoires was calculated by dividing the number of shared unique clonotypes by the size of the smaller repertoire. Repertoire richness was assessed with RTK rarefaction, the Chao1 estimator, and Recon v2.1 estimates of unobserved clonotypes. For all TCRbeta clonotypes obtained by the gDNA method from a handful of donors, generation probabilities were computed with OLGA. As stored in TCRdb, this immuneACCESS dataset retains in-frame rearrangements with V and J assigned. A fraction of the clones does not appear; measured against another copy, unresolved V genes explain less than half of the discrepancy, and the remainder lacks a known reason. The V and J calls and clone size were taken over from that table, and D and trimming were inferred from the DNA. In this sample the table shows roughly 890,000 clones, roughly 92% of which occur a single time. Clones ranked in the top ten supply 24% of the sample.

CD8 naive samples consisted of CD45RO-negative cells that were positively selected for CCR7, yielding a CD45RA+CCR7+ population without TemRA cells. Healthy HIV-negative adults with no recently reported acute infections or vaccinations were included as donors. Only Caucasian adults living in Nashville, Tennessee, USA were represented among the donors. After blood collection by leukapheresis, PBMCs were isolated using Ficoll-Histopaque density gradient centrifugation and then cryopreserved in the vapor phase of liquid nitrogen. Purity and quantity of every magnetically sorted T cell population were checked by analytical flow cytometry. Genomic DNA was isolated from each sorted fraction and quantified by UV absorbance on a Nanodrop 2000c. The data originate from a study of shared clonotypes between healthy human individuals (dated by TCRdb to between 2020 and 2021). Looking at the study overall: Three men and a couple of women, aged 18 to 49 years, made up the cohort. For each donor, three plates each were used for CD4 naive and CD4 memory, two plates were used for CD8 naive, and one plate was used for CD8 memory. Per donor, leukapheresis produced somewhere between about 0.85 and 10 billion PBMCs. To estimate repertoire size and how much clonotypes are shared between individuals, the study performed deep sequencing of blood TCR repertoires from a few healthy adults. Libraries were prepared and TCR repertoires were sequenced by different laboratories using diverse techniques, in order to increase sequencing depth and limit assay-specific biases.

Here is what the overall study found, with its caveats: Based on pairwise subsampling, the degree of clonotype sharing among donors was expected to be affected by sequencing depth. The small number of donors limited the genetic and exposure-history diversity represented. Even with the large sequencing depth, rarefaction of the sorted-subset datasets indicated that sequencing was incomplete. Clonotypes shared by all four sorted-subset donors showed higher generation probabilities than non-shared clonotypes. Sampling was limited to blood, and TCR repertoires in tissue likely differ from TCR repertoires in blood. Estimated clonotype richness was generally larger for naive than for memory subsets. Across a handful of donors, 5% to 6% of naive CD4, approximately 3.6% of naive CD8, 2% to 2.5% of memory CD4, and 0.4% of memory CD8 clonotypes were shared.

The TCR was taken from a man aged 30 to 39 in good health. The sequenced sample consisted of naive CD8+ T cells sorted from blood. The label giving this sample's cell subset or site can be read as: CD45RA+CCR7+.

CDR3 region: CASSEDGAGELFF. The DNA sequence is TGTGCCAGCAGCGAAGACGGGGCCGGGGAGCTGTTTTTT. This chain joins TRBV9 to TRBJ2-2; TRBD2 is possibly the D segment (5 matching bases). The CDR3 runs 13 amino acids, cysteine and phenylalanine included. The only DNA kept is the CDR3, 39 bases in frame from the first base. CDR1 and CDR2, looked up from the germline V gene, are SGDLS and YYNGEE. Trimming takes 3 bases from V and 6 bases from J, and the germline ends sit 9 bases apart.